The 10 T cell receptor beta chains in this list originate from one sample, sequenced in a study of T cell changes during pregnancy in multiple sclerosis. Data came from immunoSEQ multiplex PCR; TCRdb stores just in-frame clones and leaves some out. The data contain fewer than 80,000 clones, approximately 95% of them singletons. The source was CD4+ T cells from peripheral blood mononuclear cells, collected after pregnancy. The source of these receptors is a female donor with multiple sclerosis, enrolled in a pregnancy study.

The chain couples TRBV25-1 to TRBJ2-7; 7 bases align to TRBD1. This CDR3 has 13 residues. Per the germline V gene, CDR1 is MGHDK and CDR2 is SYGVNS. Trimming at V came to 6 bases and at J to 1 base, leaving 3 bases not matched to a gene. The CDR3 protein is CASRGTASYEQYF. Here the CDR3 DNA reads TGTGCCAGCAGAGGGACAGCGTCCTACGAGCAGTACTTC.

This clone has a single count. For the CDR3, the DNA is TGTGCCAGCAACAAACTAGCGAACAATGAGCAGTTCTTC. Translating gives CASNKLANNEQFF. This rearrangement joins TRBV6-5 to TRBJ2-1; 7 bases match TRBD2. With 7 bases clipped from V and 5 bases from J, the junction kept 5 bases outside the gene matches. CDR1 and CDR2 (germline): MNHEY, SVGAGI. The CDR3 spans 13 residues.

CDR3 loop: CASKRGGGTDTQYF. CDR3 nucleotide sequence: TGTGCCAGCAAGAGGGGAGGGGGCACAGATACGCAGTATTTT. The chain couples TRBV28 to TRBJ2-3; 7 positions match TRBD2. V lost 7 bases, J lost 1 base, and 5 bases stayed unmatched. Germline V gene data show CDR1 as MDHEN and CDR2 as SYDVKM. This CDR3 is built from 14 residues.

The chain is built from TRBV28 and TRBJ2-7; 11 bases align to TRBD1. This CDR3 is 15 amino acids long. Germline V CDR1 and CDR2: MDHEN, SYDVKM. The V gene end was trimmed by 4 bases and the J gene end by 2 bases; junction bases not matched to a gene: 4. Here the CDR3 DNA reads TGTGCCAGCAGTTCATCGGGACAGGGGGCCTACGAGCAGTACTTC. Translated: CASSSSGQGAYEQYF.

This clone was recorded only once. This chain uses TRBV13 with TRBJ2-3; 7 bases agree with TRBD2. V was pared by 4 bases and J by 5 bases, with 12 bases of the junction left unmatched. Looked up from germline, CDR1 is PRHDT and CDR2 is FYEKMQ (reference sequence). The CDR3 runs to 16 residues. The CDR3 region has the DNA TGTGCCAGCAGCTCCCTAAGACTAGCCGGGGAAGATACGCAGTATTTT. This gives the protein CASSSLRLAGEDTQYF.

This chain links TRBV29-1 with TRBJ2-2; a possible D gene is TRBD1 (6 bases). The CDR3 runs 15 residues. V lost 4 bases and J 5 bases, leaving 17 bases between the germline ends. Germline CDR1 and CDR2: SQVTM and ANQGSEA. This chain's CDR3 is CSVGQAPRGTGELFF. The CDR3 DNA sequence: TGCAGCGTTGGCCAAGCGCCCAGGGGTACCGGGGAGCTGTTTTTT.

The chain is built from TRBV15 and TRBJ2-5, with TRBD1 matching 7 bases. The DNA end is a closer match to TRBJ2-7, so the J assignment may be wrong. Germline CDR1 reads LNHNV; CDR2 reads YYDKDF (reference sequence). This CDR3 has 15 residues. The CDR3 DNA is TGTGCCACCAGCAGAGATCCGCAGGGGGTTTACGAGCAGTACTTC. The encoded protein is CATSRDPQGVYEQYF.

The rearrangement joins TRBV4-3 to TRBJ2-7; 12 nucleotides match TRBD2. Germline CDR1 reads LGHNA; CDR2 reads YSLEER. V was clipped by 0 bases and J by 2 bases; unmatched bases: 2. CDR3 size: 16 residues. The DNA of the CDR3 is TGCGCCAGCAGCCAAGACCTAGCGGGAGGGGCCTACGAGCAGTACTTC. It is translated as CASSQDLAGGAYEQYF.

The chain joins TRBV5-4 to TRBJ1-5; D is unresolved. Germline V gives CDR1 SGHNT, CDR2 YYREEE (reference sequence). The CDR3 has 14 amino acids. V was clipped by 2 bases and J by 5 bases, with 11 bases between them. CDR3 amino acids: CASSLHGRHQPQHF. The CDR3 region has the DNA TGTGCCAGCAGCTTACACGGGAGGCATCAGCCCCAGCATTTT. Filled out from reference TRBV5-4 and TRBJ1-5, the complete variable domain reads ETGVTQSPTHLIKTRGQQVTLRCSSQSGHNTVSWYQQALGQGPQFIFQYYREEENGRGNFPPRFSGLQFPNYSSELNVNALELDDSALYLCASSLHGRHQPQHFGDGTRLSIL.

The chain has TRBV6-1 and TRBJ1-6; 7 bases match TRBD1. This CDR3 is 15 amino acids long. Unmatched junction bases numbered 10, after V lost 8 bases and J lost 6 bases. The germline V gene encodes CDR1 MNHNS and CDR2 SASEGT. Here the CDR3 DNA reads TGTGCCAGCGGAAGGGCGGGACAGAGTAATTCACCCCTCCACTTT. It codes for CASGRAGQSNSPLHF.